These 31 T cell receptor beta chains share one sample of origin, sequenced in a study of tumor-infiltrating lymphocytes in oesophageal squamous cell carcinoma. A single record per CDR3 protein comes from TCRdb applying MiXCR to the PCR reads. The sample lists about 12,000 distinct CDR3 sequences; under 55% were seen once. Sequenced material: normal esophageal tissue next to the tumor. The receptors stem from a male donor with esophageal squamous cell carcinoma.

This clonotype appeared a few times. V usage is TRBV5-6 and J usage is TRBJ1-4, with D maybe TRBD1 (5 bases). CDR1 is SGHDT and CDR2 is YYEEEE in the germline V gene. The germline V and J ends were trimmed by 4 bases and 4 bases, with 20 bases remaining between them. The CDR3 covers 17 residues. CDR3 nucleotides: TGTGCCAGCAGCATGTGGGGGTTATCGGTTATTAATGAAAAACTGTTTTTT. Protein: CASSMWGLSVINEKLFF.

This CDR3 is CASSSYLDSLYNEQFF. The CDR3 DNA is TGTGCCAGCAGCTCCTATTTAGACTCGCTCTACAATGAGCAGTTCTTC. The chain carries TRBV11-2 and TRBJ2-5; unclear D gene. The J call may be mistaken, given a closer DNA end match to TRBJ2-1. The CDR3 loop spans 16 amino acids. In germline, CDR1 is SGHAT, CDR2 FQNNGV.

This clonotype was seen repeatedly, ten times or more. The chain employs TRBV5-4 and TRBJ2-5; D gene ambiguous. V lost 5 bases and J 2 bases, leaving 10 bases between the germline ends. Germline CDR1 reads SGHNT; CDR2 reads YYREEE (reference sequence). The CDR3 runs 13 residues. As DNA, the CDR3 is TGTGCCAGCAGATCCGGAGCTCAAGAGACCCAGTACTTC. The encoded protein is CASRSGAQETQYF.

This clonotype was seen repeatedly, ten times or more. The chain carries TRBV7-2 and TRBJ1-1; D is perhaps TRBD1 (6 bases). The CDR3 loop spans 16 amino acids. Germline CDR1 reads SGHTA; CDR2 reads FQGNSA. Trimming shortened V by 3 bases and J by 1 base, and 15 bases separated the two germline ends. This CDR3 reads CASSLRIQGTNTEAFF. The CDR3 DNA sequence: TGTGCCAGCAGCTTGCGAATCCAGGGGACGAACACTGAAGCTTTCTTT.

This clonotype was observed a few times. The rearrangement links TRBV7-8 to TRBJ2-5; D is possibly TRBD2 (6 bases). The DNA end is more similar to TRBJ2-1, so the J call may be wrong. CDR1 and CDR2 from the germline V gene are SGHVS and FQNEAQ. The CDR3 is made up of 13 amino acids. This chain's CDR3 is CASSLVRGNEQFF. DNA of the CDR3: TGTGCCAGCAGCTTAGTTCGGGGGAATGAGCAGTTCTTC.

This clonotype was observed at least ten times. The chain links TRBV18 to TRBJ2-6; maybe TRBD1 (5 bases). Germline V gene lookup returns CDR1 KGHSH and CDR2 LQKENI. Trimming removed 8 bases from V and 0 bases from J, with 11 bases in between. The CDR3 covers 15 residues. The CDR3 bases are TGTGCCAGCAGTACAGGAAACTCTGGGGCCAACGTCCTGACTTTC. Protein product: CASSTGNSGANVLTF.

Sample share makes this clonotype medium-sized. J is TRBJ1-2 and V is TRBV7-9; D is undetermined. The CDR3 extends over 12 amino acids. V lost 1 base and J 2 bases, leaving 2 bases between the germline ends. Germline V CDR1 and CDR2: SEHNR, FQNEAQ (reference sequence). CDR3 nucleotide sequence: TGTGCCAGCAGCTTAGAAAACTATGGCTACACCTTC. Translating it yields CASSLENYGYTF.

The V call is TRBV7-6, the J call TRBJ1-4; a weak D match, TRBD1 (6 bases). Looked up from germline, CDR1 is SGHVS and CDR2 is FNYEAQ. The CDR3 totals 16 residues. V was clipped by 2 bases and J by 6 bases, with 16 bases between them. This CDR3 is CASSLQAGGFDEKLFF. Here the CDR3 DNA reads TGTGCCAGCAGCTTACAAGCCGGGGGCTTTGATGAAAAACTGTTTTTT.

The V and J genes are TRBV27 and TRBJ2-5; D gene uncertain. The tail of the sequence fits TRBJ2-1 better, so the J call may be wrong. Per germline, CDR1 MNHEY and CDR2 SMNVEV (reference sequence). This CDR3 region has 13 residues. CDR3 in amino acids: CASSLSTGNEQFF. The CDR3, as DNA: TGTGCCAGCAGTTTATCTACGGGCAATGAGCAGTTCTTC.

The chain is built from TRBV7-3 and TRBJ2-6; unclear D gene. CDR1 is SGHTA, CDR2 FQGTGA, per germline. The length of the CDR3 is 16 residues. V was shortened by 3 bases and J by 3 bases, with 12 bases between the two germline ends. The DNA for the CDR3 is TGTGCCAGCAGCTTTACAGTCCCTGGTGGGGCCAACGTCCTGACTTTC. This codes for CASSFTVPGGANVLTF.

This clonotype was recorded once. The J gene is TRBJ2-1, the V gene TRBV7-6, with D possibly matching TRBD2 (6 bases). The end of the DNA is better explained by TRBJ2-7, so the J call may be wrong. Germline V gene lookup returns CDR1 SGHVS and CDR2 FNYEAQ. The CDR3 has 17 residues. The CDR3 reads CASSPEEARDIYNEQYF. The CDR3 coding sequence is TGTGCCAGCAGCCCAGAAGAGGCGCGGGATATCTACAATGAGCAGTACTTC.

The rearrangement uses TRBV7-2 and TRBJ2-4; D is uncertain. Germline values: CDR1 SGHTA, CDR2 FQGNSA. Trimming stripped 3 bases from V and 7 bases from J, with 10 bases between. The CDR3 runs to 13 residues. The CDR3 spells CASSLFPENIQYF. The CDR3 region has the DNA TGTGCCAGCAGCTTGTTCCCGGAGAACATTCAGTACTTC.

The V call is TRBV7-2, the J call TRBJ1-2; the match to TRBD1 covers 8 bases. The germline gives CDR1 SGHTA, CDR2 FQGNSA. The CDR3 sequence is 14 residues long. The ends lost 4 bases at V and 8 bases at J; junction bases unmatched: 9. Here the CDR3 DNA reads TGTGCCAGCAGCTCCGACAGGGGACCCTACGGCTACACCTTC. It is translated as CASSSDRGPYGYTF.

The chain couples TRBV7-9 to TRBJ2-1; TRBD2 aligns across 7 bases. Unmatched junction bases numbered 3, after V lost 2 bases and J lost 8 bases. The CDR3 covers 13 residues. CDR1 SEHNR and CDR2 FQNEAQ come from the germline V gene (reference sequence). The CDR3 here is CASSLRGGHEQFF. The CDR3 DNA reads as TGTGCCAGCAGCTTAAGGGGAGGGCATGAGCAGTTCTTC.

CDR3 protein: CASSLTSGGQETQYF. The CDR3 region has the DNA TGTGCCAGCAGTTTAACCTCAGGGGGGCAAGAGACCCAGTACTTC. The rearrangement links TRBV12-3 or TRBV12-4 to TRBJ2-1; TRBD1 might be the D (7 bases). The J call is doubtful: the DNA matches TRBJ2-5 better. This CDR3 spans 15 amino acids.

This chain joins TRBV7-4 and TRBJ2-4; no reliable D call. The end of the DNA aligns better with TRBJ2-1, so the J call may be wrong. Germline CDR1 is SGHVT and CDR2 is SQSDAQ. The CDR3 contains 10 residues. CDR3 DNA sequence: TGTGCCAGCAAAAGCCATGAGCAGTTCTTC. As protein: CASKSHEQFF.

Worth noting for this clonotype: The CDR3 end shows no conserved phenylalanine or tryptophan, and so a read error is likely. The DNA is omitted, as the CDR3 cannot be located on it reliably, and the CDR3 follows TCRdb's listing. V and J are TRBV10-1 and TRBJ1-1; TRBD1, as called in the table, went unchecked against the DNA. The CDR3 region is 16 residues in length, termini included. Germline V gene lookup returns CDR1 WNHNN and CDR2 SYGVQD (reference sequence). CDR3 sequence reads: CASNDRVSKRPSTSAP.

The chain recombines TRBV6-1 with TRBJ2-1; no firm D call. The J call is uncertain, as TRBJ2-7 better fits the DNA end. The germline V gene has CDR1 MNHNS and CDR2 SASEGT. The length of the CDR3 is 12 residues. The CDR3 loop reads CASRDEPYEQYF. As DNA, the CDR3 is TGTGCCAGCAGAGACGAGCCTTACGAGCAGTACTTC.

In this sample, this clonotype turned up a few times. The germline gene is not matched at one end of the junction; a read error may be the cause. The chain employs TRBV7-7 and TRBJ2-7; 7 bases are a match to TRBD2. Matching the DNA end better, TRBJ2-5 makes the J call doubtful. The CDR3 is 13 amino acids. Germline loops: CDR1 SSHAT, CDR2 FNYEAQ (reference sequence). The CDR3 region has the DNA TGTGCTAGCAGCTCCGGACTAGTAGAGACCCAGTACTTC. This translates into CASSSGLVETQYF.

A few counts support this clonotype. This rearrangement joins TRBV12-3 or TRBV12-4 to TRBJ2-1; 11 nucleotides match TRBD1. The J segment lost 6 bases and the V segment lost 2 bases, leaving 6 bases of the junction unmatched. The CDR3 length is 16 residues. CDR3 nucleotides: TGTGCCAGCAGTTTACGGAGGACAGGGGGCCTCAATGAGCAGTTCTTC. Residues: CASSLRRTGGLNEQFF.

The V call is TRBV5-3, the J call TRBJ1-2; D not resolved. TRBV5-3 is placed among ORFs of uncertain function. The V and J ends lost 8 bases and 8 bases respectively, with 13 bases between them. The CDR3 spans 11 residues. The CDR3 DNA reads TGTGCCAGCAGCCTGAATTGGGGCTACACCTTC. Its protein is CASSLNWGYTF.

This clonotype was detected ten times or more. This rearrangement joins TRBV7-3 to TRBJ2-7; TRBD2 agrees at 7 bases. The CDR3 consists of 14 residues. CDR1 and CDR2 from the germline V gene are SGHTA and FQGTGA. Trimming removed 5 bases from V and 5 bases from J; junction bases left unmatched: 9. The CDR3 loop is CASSPMGGVHEQYF. The CDR3 DNA follows: TGTGCCAGCAGCCCGATGGGGGGGGTCCACGAGCAGTACTTC.

This clonotype has ten or more counts. A much larger clone differs from this one at a single base, so this may be a read error. This chain uses TRBV7-9 with TRBJ2-7, with 7 positions matching TRBD2. CDR3 length equals 16 residues. The germline gives CDR1 SEHNR, CDR2 FQNEAQ (reference sequence). With V trimmed by 7 bases and J by 7 bases, 19 bases remained unmatched. CDR3 amino acids: CASTPAGTTYYNEQYF. CDR3 nucleotides: TGTGCCAGCACCCCCGCGGGGACTACCTACTACAATGAGCAGTACTTC.

The chain employs TRBV6-1 and TRBJ2-7, with a weak D call TRBD1 (5 bases). The J call is in doubt because the DNA end fits TRBJ1-2 better. There are 13 residues in the CDR3. Germline lookup yields CDR1 MNHNS and CDR2 SASEGT. The CDR3 DNA is TGTGCCAGCAGTGCTGGGACGGAGTATGGCTACACCTTC. Amino acids: CASSAGTEYGYTF.

Remarks on this clonotype: The junction does not match germline at one end; this may be a read error. The gene calls are TRBV7-7 and TRBJ2-3, with 9 positions matching TRBD2. The DNA end favors TRBJ2-1, so the J call may be wrong. Germline V gene sequence: CDR1 SSHAT, CDR2 FNYEAQ (reference sequence). The CDR3 length is 16 residues. This CDR3 reads CASSPIGLAPNNEQFF. DNA of the CDR3: TGTGCTAGCAGTCCGATCGGACTAGCGCCTAACAATGAGCAGTTCTTC.

This clonotype has ten or more counts. The missing conserved phenylalanine or tryptophan at the end of this CDR3 makes a read error likely. Because the CDR3's place on the DNA is in doubt, the DNA is left out and the CDR3 is given as listed by TCRdb. The V call is TRBV11-1, the J call TRBJ1-3; TRBD1 was called by the table and not checked on the DNA. The CDR3 region is 8 residues in length, termini included. Looked up from germline, CDR1 is SGHAT and CDR2 is FQDESV (reference sequence). The CDR3 protein is CASRTTGI.

A note on this clonotype: This likely comes from a read error, as the CDR3 has no conserved phenylalanine or tryptophan at its end. The DNA is omitted, as the CDR3 cannot be located on it reliably, and the CDR3 follows TCRdb's listing. The chain has TRBV24-1 and TRBJ2-1; the table's D gene call, TRBD1, was not cross checked with the DNA. Germline V lookup: CDR1 KGHDR, CDR2 SFDVKD. The CDR3 length equals 17 residues, ends included. CDR3 amino acids: CATSDLGTGINEQYFGN.

The CDR3 spells CASSLSDRGTSNYGYTF. DNA for the CDR3: TGTGCCAGCAGCTTATCGGACAGGGGAACATCTAACTATGGCTACACCTTC. The chain is built from TRBV11-2 and TRBJ1-2; TRBD1 aligns across 9 bases. Germline V gene sequence: CDR1 SGHAT, CDR2 FQNNGV. V shed 2 bases, J shed 0 bases, and the junction held 7 bases outside the gene matches. The CDR3 sequence is 17 residues long. Variable domain in full (rest from reference TRBV11-2 and TRBJ1-2): EAGVAQSPRYKIIEKRQSVAFWCNPISGHATLYWYQQILGQGPKLLIQFQNNGVVDDSQLPKDRFSAERLKGVDSTLKIQPAKLEDSAVYLCASSLSDRGTSNYGYTFGSGTRLTVV.

By its share, this clonotype is medium-sized. This chain uses TRBV7-9 with TRBJ2-2; 7 nucleotides match TRBD1. The trim removed 5 bases at V and 1 base at J, leaving 4 bases unmatched. This CDR3 is 15 amino acids long. Germline V gene data show CDR1 as SEHNR and CDR2 as FQNEAQ (reference sequence). The CDR3 region has the DNA TGTGCCAGCAGCCTACAGGGGCGGAACACCGGGGAGCTGTTTTTT. It specifies CASSLQGRNTGELFF.

V gene TRBV28 combines with J gene TRBJ2-7; TRBD2 matches 10 bases. The CDR3 has 13 residues. Germline CDR1 and CDR2: MDHEN and SYDVKM. Unmatched junction bases numbered 3, after V lost 8 bases and J lost 2 bases. The CDR3 DNA follows: TGTGCCAGCGCTACTAGCGGGACCTACGAGCAGTACTTC. Translated, it gives CASATSGTYEQYF.

This chain connects TRBV7-3 to TRBJ2-1, with D perhaps matching TRBD2 (6 bases). Looked up from germline, CDR1 is SGHTA and CDR2 is FQGTGA. The CDR3 totals 14 residues. The germline V and J ends were trimmed by 6 bases and 9 bases, with 18 bases remaining between them. The DNA for the CDR3 is TGTGCCAGCAGGTCCCTAGCCGGGGGAGGTGAGCAGTTCTTC. Amino acids: CASRSLAGGGEQFF.